This T cell receptor (beta chain) was recovered during a study of T cell changes during pregnancy in multiple sclerosis. Clones were read by immunoSEQ multiplex PCR, and TCRdb kept only the in-frame ones, dropping some. The profile shows around 48,000 clones, 85% to 95% of them singletons. The receptor's source is a female donor in good health, enrolled as a control in a pregnancy study. This sample comprised CD4+ T cells from peripheral blood mononuclear cells, obtained in the second trimester of pregnancy.

CDR3 region: CASSLEQGHSPLHF. The CDR3 DNA reads TGTGCCAGCAGCTTAGAACAGGGCCATTCACCCCTCCACTTT. The rearrangement uses TRBV7-6 and TRBJ1-6, with a weak D call TRBD1 (6 bases). Deletions cut 1 base from V and 8 bases from J, with 9 bases between. The germline gives CDR1 SGHVS, CDR2 FNYEAQ. CDR3 length: 14 residues.